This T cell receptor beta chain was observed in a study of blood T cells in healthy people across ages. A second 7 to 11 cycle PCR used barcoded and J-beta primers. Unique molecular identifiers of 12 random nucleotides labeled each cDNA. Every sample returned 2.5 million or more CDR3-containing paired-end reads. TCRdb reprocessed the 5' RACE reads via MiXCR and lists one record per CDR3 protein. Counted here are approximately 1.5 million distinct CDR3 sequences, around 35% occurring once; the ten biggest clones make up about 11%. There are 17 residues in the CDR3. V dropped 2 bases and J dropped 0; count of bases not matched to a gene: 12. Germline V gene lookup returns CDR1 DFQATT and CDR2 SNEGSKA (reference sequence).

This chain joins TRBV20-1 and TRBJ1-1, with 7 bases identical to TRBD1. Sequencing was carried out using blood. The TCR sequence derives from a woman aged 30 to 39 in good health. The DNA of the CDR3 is TGCAGTGCTAGACCCCCGGGCAGGGGGACTATGAACACTGAAGCTTTCTTT. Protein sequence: CSARPPGRGTMNTEAFF.